These T cell receptor beta chains were read from a single sample in a study of blood T cell repertoires in COVID-19. The protocol was immunoSEQ multiplex PCR, while the TCRdb copy is restricted to in-frame clones and leaves out a portion. The sample holds around 70,000 clones, around 90% seen once. Material: peripheral blood. These receptors were obtained from a woman between 18 and 29 years old with acute or convalescent COVID-19. The CDR3 runs from the conserved cysteine through the conserved F or W. D genes are given only for firm matches. Clone size is shown for a subset of rows, as once, few, many or a class of expanded clone.

-	TRBV30	-	TRBJ1-5	TGTGCCTGGAGTGACGGGGGCAATCAGCCCCAGCATTTT	CAWSDGGNQPQHF
-	TRBV6-6	-	TRBJ1-3	TGTGCCAGCAGTTACATAGGACAGGGAAACACCATATATTTT	CASSYIGQGNTIYF
-	TRBV12-3/TRBV12-4	-	TRBJ2-7	TGTGCCAGCGGTAGCGGGACAGCGTACGAGCAGTACTTC	CASGSGTAYEQYF
-	TRBV7-8	once	TRBJ1-4	TGTGCCAGCAGCTTCCACGGTTATGAAAAACTGTTTTTT	CASSFHGYEKLFF
TRBD1	TRBV18	-	TRBJ1-1	TGTGCCAGCTCACCAGGACAGGGCACTGAAGCTTTCTTT	CASSPGQGTEAFF
TRBD2	TRBV9	-	TRBJ2-1	TGTGCCAGCACCTCAGGAGCGGGAGATTTAAATGAGCAGTTCTTC	CASTSGAGDLNEQFF
TRBD1	TRBV9	few	TRBJ2-2	TGTGCCAGCAGTGATCCGGGACAGGGGACCGGGGAGCTGTTTTTT	CASSDPGQGTGELFF
TRBD1	TRBV4-1	-	TRBJ1-6	TGCGCCAGCAGCCGGGCCGGGACAGGGGGTTCACCCCTCCACTTT	CASSRAGTGGSPLHF
TRBD2	TRBV5-1	-	TRBJ2-1	TGCGCCAGCAGCGTTTCTGCTAGCGGGAGGGTCGATGAGCAGTTCTTC	CASSVSASGRVDEQFF
-	TRBV27	-	TRBJ2-7	TGTGCCAGCCGACGACAGGCCTCCTCCTACGAGCAGTACTTC	CASRRQASSYEQYF
-	TRBV14	-	TRBJ1-2	TGTGCCAGCAGCCAAGATAGGTATGGGCGCTATGGCTACACCTTC	CASSQDRYGRYGYTF
-	TRBV19	-	TRBJ2-3	TGTGCCAGTAGAAGGACCGGGACTCGCATCACAGATACGCAGTATTTT	CASRRTGTRITDTQYF
-	TRBV28	-	TRBJ1-3	TGTGCCAGCAGAACGACAGTCTCTGGAAACACCATATATTTT	CASRTTVSGNTIYF
TRBD2	TRBV5-4	-	TRBJ2-3	TGTGCCAGCAGCTTTGGAGCGGGGGGGAACCTCGATACGCAGTATTTT	CASSFGAGGNLDTQYF
TRBD1	TRBV19	-	TRBJ1-2	TGTGCCAGTAGTATAGCGGGACAGTTCTATGGCTACACCTTC	CASSIAGQFYGYTF
-	TRBV7-2	-	TRBJ2-7	TGTGCCAGCAGCTTAGTGGAGGGTGGAGAGCAGTACTTC	CASSLVEGGEQYF
-	TRBV20-1	-	TRBJ2-3	TGCAGTGCTAGTACCCGACTCCGGGTGGGGTATTTT	CSASTRLRVGYF
-	TRBV6-5	-	TRBJ1-6	TGTGCCAGCACGTGGACAGCCAATAATTCACCCCTCCACTTT	CASTWTANNSPLHF
TRBD1	TRBV10-3	once	TRBJ2-3	TGTGCCATCAGTGATCAGGGGGCTAGCTTGGTTACGCAGTATTTT	CAISDQGASLVTQYF
TRBD2	TRBV6-2/TRBV6-3	-	TRBJ2-5	TGTGCCAGCAGTTACGGTAGCGGGGGGGCCTGGGAGACCCAGTACTTC	CASSYGSGGAWETQYF
TRBD1	TRBV5-5	-	TRBJ1-5	TGTGCCAGCAGTTTGGGGGGACAGTCTAGCAATCAGCCCCAGCATTTT	CASSLGGQSSNQPQHF
TRBD2	TRBV7-2	-	TRBJ2-2	TGTGCCAGCAGCCTCCTAGCGGGGAAAGGTGGCGGGGAGCTGTTTTTT	CASSLLAGKGGGELFF
-	TRBV6-5	-	TRBJ2-5	TGTGCCAGCAGCCGGGACTTCCGTGAGACCCAGTACTTC	CASSRDFRETQYF
-	TRBV19	-	TRBJ2-7	TGTGCCAGTAGTCCACGACTGCGGTACGAGCAGTACTTC	CASSPRLRYEQYF
TRBD2	TRBV10-1	-	TRBJ2-2	TGCGCCAGCAGTGTAGCGGGAGGAACCGGGGAGCTGTTTTTT	CASSVAGGTGELFF